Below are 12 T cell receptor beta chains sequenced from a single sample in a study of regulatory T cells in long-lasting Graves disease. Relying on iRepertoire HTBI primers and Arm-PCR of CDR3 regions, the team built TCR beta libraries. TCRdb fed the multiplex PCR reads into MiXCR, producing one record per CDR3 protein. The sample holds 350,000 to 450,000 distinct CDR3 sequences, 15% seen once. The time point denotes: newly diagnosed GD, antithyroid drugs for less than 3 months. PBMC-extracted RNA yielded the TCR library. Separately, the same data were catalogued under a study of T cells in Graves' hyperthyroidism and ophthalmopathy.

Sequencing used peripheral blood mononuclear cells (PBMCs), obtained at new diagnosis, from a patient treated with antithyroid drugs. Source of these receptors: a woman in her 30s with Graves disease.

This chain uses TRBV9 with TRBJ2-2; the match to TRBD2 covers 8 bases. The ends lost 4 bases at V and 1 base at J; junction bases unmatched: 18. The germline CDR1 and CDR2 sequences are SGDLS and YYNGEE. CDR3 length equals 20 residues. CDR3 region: CASSPRLGTRSLKNTGELFF. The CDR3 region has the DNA TGTGCCAGCAGCCCCAGGCTGGGGACTAGGTCCCTTAAGAACACCGGGGAGCTGTTTTTT. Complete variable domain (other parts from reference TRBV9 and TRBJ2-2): DSGVTQTPKHLITATGQRVTLRCSPRSGDLSVYWYQQSLDQGLQFLIQYYNGEERAKGNILERFSAQQFPDLHSELNLSSLELGDSALYFCASSPRLGTRSLKNTGELFFGEGSRLTVL.

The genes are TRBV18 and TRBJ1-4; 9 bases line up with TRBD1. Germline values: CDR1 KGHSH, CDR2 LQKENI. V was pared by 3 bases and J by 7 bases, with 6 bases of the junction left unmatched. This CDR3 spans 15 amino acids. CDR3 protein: CASSPRQGVSEKLFF. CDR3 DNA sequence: TGTGCCAGCTCACCCAGACAGGGGGTTTCTGAAAAACTGTTTTTT.

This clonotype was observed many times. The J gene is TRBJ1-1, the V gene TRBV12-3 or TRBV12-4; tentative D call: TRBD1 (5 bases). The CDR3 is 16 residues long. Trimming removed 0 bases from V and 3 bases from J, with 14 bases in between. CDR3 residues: CASSLAVGPTDTEAFF. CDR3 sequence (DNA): TGTGCCAGCAGTTTAGCGGTTGGTCCGACAGACACTGAAGCTTTCTTT.

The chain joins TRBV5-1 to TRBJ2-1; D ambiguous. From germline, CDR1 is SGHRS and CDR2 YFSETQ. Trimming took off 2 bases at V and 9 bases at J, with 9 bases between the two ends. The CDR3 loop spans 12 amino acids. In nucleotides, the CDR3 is TGCGCCAGCAGCTTAAAGCGTGGTGAGCAGTTCTTC. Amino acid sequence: CASSLKRGEQFF.

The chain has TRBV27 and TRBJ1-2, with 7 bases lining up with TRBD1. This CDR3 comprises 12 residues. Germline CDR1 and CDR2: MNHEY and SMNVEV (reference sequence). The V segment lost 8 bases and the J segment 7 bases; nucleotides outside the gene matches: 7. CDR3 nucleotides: TGTGCCAGCCGAGACAGGGCTGGTGGCTACACCTTC. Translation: CASRDRAGGYTF.

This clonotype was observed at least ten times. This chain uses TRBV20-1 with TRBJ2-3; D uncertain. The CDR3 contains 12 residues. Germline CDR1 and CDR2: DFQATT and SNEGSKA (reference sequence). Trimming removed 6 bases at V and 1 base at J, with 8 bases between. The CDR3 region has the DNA TGCAGTGCCCTCACAGGCACAGATACGCAGTATTTT. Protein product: CSALTGTDTQYF.

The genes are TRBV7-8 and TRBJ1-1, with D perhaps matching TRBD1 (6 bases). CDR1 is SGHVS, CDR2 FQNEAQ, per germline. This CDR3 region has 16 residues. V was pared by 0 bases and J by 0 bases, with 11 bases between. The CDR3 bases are TGTGCCAGCAGCTTAGCGTGGGGACACTTGAACACTGAAGCTTTCTTT. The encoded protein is CASSLAWGHLNTEAFF.

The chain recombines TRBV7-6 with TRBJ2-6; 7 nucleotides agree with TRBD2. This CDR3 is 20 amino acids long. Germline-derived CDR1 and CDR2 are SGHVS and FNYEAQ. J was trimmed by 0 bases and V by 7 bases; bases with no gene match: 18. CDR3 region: CASTSPAGLAEISGANVLTF. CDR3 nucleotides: TGTGCCAGCACCTCCCCAGCTGGGCTAGCGGAAATCTCTGGGGCCAACGTCCTGACTTTC.

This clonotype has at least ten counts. As DNA, the CDR3 is TGTGCCAGCAGTGAGGTAGGGGGCCGGTCCTACGAGCAGTACTTC. It codes for CASSEVGGRSYEQYF. V and J are TRBV2 and TRBJ2-7, with 7 nucleotides matching TRBD1. CDR3 size: 15 residues. CDR1 and CDR2 from the germline V gene are SNHLY and FYNNEI. V was pared by 3 bases and J by 1 base, with 6 bases of the junction left unmatched.

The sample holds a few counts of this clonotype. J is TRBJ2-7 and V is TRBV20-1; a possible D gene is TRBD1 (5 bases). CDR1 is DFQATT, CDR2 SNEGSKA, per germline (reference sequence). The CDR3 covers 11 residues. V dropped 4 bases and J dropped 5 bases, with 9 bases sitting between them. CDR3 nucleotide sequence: TGCAGTGCTAAGGGGTCTCACGAGCAGTACTTC. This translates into CSAKGSHEQYF.

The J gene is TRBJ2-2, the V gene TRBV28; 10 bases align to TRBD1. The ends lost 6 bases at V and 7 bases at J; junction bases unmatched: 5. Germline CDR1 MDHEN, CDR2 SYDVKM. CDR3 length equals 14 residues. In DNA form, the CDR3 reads TGTGCCAGCAGCCGGGACAGGGGCGGCGGGGAGCTGTTTTTT. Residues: CASSRDRGGGELFF.

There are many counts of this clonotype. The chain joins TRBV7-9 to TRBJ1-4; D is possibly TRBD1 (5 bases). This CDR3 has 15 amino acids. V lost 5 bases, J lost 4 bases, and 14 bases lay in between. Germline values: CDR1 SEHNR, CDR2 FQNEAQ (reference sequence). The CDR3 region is CASSPLGAVNEKLFF. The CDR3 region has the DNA TGTGCCAGCAGCCCGCTTGGGGCAGTTAATGAAAAACTGTTTTTT. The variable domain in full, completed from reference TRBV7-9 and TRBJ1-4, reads DTGVSQNPRHKITKRGQNVTFRCDPISEHNRLYWYRQTLGQGPEFLTYFQNEAQLEKSRLLSDRFSAERPKGSFSTLEIQRTEQGDSAMYLCASSPLGAVNEKLFFGSGTQLSVL.